The 6 T cell receptor beta chains in this list originate from one sample, sequenced in a study of Graves' ophthalmopathy and Graves' hyperthyroidism. Amplifying from RNA transcripts, the study obtained TCR beta CDR3 regions. HTBI-primed RT-PCR formed the first round, and a multiplex PCR formed the second. TCRdb re-called the multiplex PCR reads through MiXCR, storing one row per CDR3 protein. This sample has approximately 210,000 distinct CDR3 sequences; 20% to 25% occur once, and the top ten carry around 45%. Sequenced input: peripheral blood. The receptors derive from a woman aged 45-60 years with Graves' ophthalmopathy.

This clonotype was counted ten times or more. The chain combines TRBV12-3 or TRBV12-4 with TRBJ2-6; no firm D call. The ends were cut back, 3 bases at V and 0 bases at J, with 12 bases in the middle. CDR3 size: 17 residues. The CDR3 nucleotides read TGTGCCAGCAGTTTGATAGCCCGTAGCTCTGGGGCCAACGTCCTGACTTTC. Amino acids: CASSLIARSSGANVLTF.

This clonotype was seen ten or more times. The V gene is TRBV19, the J gene TRBJ1-1; 8 bases line up with TRBD1. J lost 6 bases, V lost 4 bases, and 10 bases had no gene match. Looked up from germline, CDR1 is LNHDA and CDR2 is SQIVND (reference sequence). The CDR3 consists of 15 residues. The CDR3 nucleotides are TGTGCCAGTAGTACTCTCGGACAGGGAATATCTGAAGCTTTCTTT. This encodes CASSTLGQGISEAFF. Together with reference TRBV19 and TRBJ1-1, the CDR3 gives the full variable domain: DGGITQSPKYLFRKEGQNVTLSCEQNLNHDAMYWYRQDPGQGLRLIYYSQIVNDFQKGDIAEGYSVSREKKESFPLTVTSAQKNPTAFYLCASSTLGQGISEAFFGQGTRLTVV.

This clonotype was counted at least ten times. The V call is TRBV25-1, the J call TRBJ2-2; no clear D gene. Germline V gene data show CDR1 as MGHDK and CDR2 as SYGVNS. The V end lost 10 bases, the J end lost 0 bases, and 12 bases lay between the germline ends. The CDR3 is 14 residues long. The CDR3 DNA is TGTGCCACTGACACAGACCCGAACACCGGGGAGCTGTTTTTT. Protein product: CATDTDPNTGELFF.

This clonotype has ten or more counts. This chain links TRBV6-5 with TRBJ1-1; no reliable D call. This CDR3 has 16 amino acids. From germline, CDR1 is MNHEY and CDR2 SVGAGI. V was clipped by 6 bases and J by 1 base, with 18 bases between them. CDR3 sequence reads: CASSLNTLSGNTEAFF. The CDR3 nucleotides read TGTGCCAGCAGCCTGAATACTTTATCCGGGAACACTGAAGCTTTCTTT.

This clonotype was counted at least ten times. The chain combines TRBV20-1 with TRBJ2-7, with 10 nucleotides matching TRBD2. CDR1 is DFQATT, CDR2 SNEGSKA, per germline (reference sequence). The CDR3 consists of 16 residues. Trimming took 0 bases from V and 4 from J; bases not matched to a gene: 9. The CDR3 DNA reads as TGCAGTGCTAGAGATCTCCTAGCGGGAGCGCAGTACGAGCAGTACTTC. This sequence encodes CSARDLLAGAQYEQYF.

In this sample, this clonotype turned up many times. The J gene is TRBJ2-7, the V gene TRBV11-2; D may correspond to TRBD1 or TRBD2 (5 bases each). Germline loops: CDR1 SGHAT, CDR2 FQNNGV. V was cut by 0 bases and J by 0 bases, with 9 bases left in between. The CDR3 runs 15 residues. The CDR3, as DNA: TGTGCCAGCAGCTTAGAACGGGGCCCCTCCTACGAGCAGTACTTC. As protein: CASSLERGPSYEQYF.